Presented here are 2 T cell receptor beta chains from one specimen sequenced in a study of cytomegalovirus exposure and HLA in healthy donors (dated by TCRdb to the late 2010s). Libraries were constructed by the immunoSEQ multiplex PCR assay. A mixture of 60 forward primers for TCR Vbeta segments and 13 reverse primers for TCR Jbeta segments was used in the multiplex PCR. TCRdb stores this immuneACCESS table with in-frame sequences only. Part of the clones is absent; in the studies checked, under half of the shortfall reflects unresolved V genes, and no reason is known for the rest. The sample records about 110,000 clones, roughly 80% of which are singletons. The ten largest clones add up to around 5% of the sample. Sequencing was done on a sample of PBMCs. These receptors all come from a female donor in good health and CMV-seropositive.

In its sample, this clone was seen once. In the same sample, other DNA sequences code for this CDR3. The chain recombines TRBV5-1 with TRBJ1-5, with 9 positions matching TRBD1. CDR1 SGHRS and CDR2 YFSETQ come from the germline V gene. The CDR3 extends over 18 amino acids. J was trimmed by 1 base and V by 4 bases; bases with no gene match: 12. As DNA, the CDR3 is TGCGCCAGCAGCCTGAGTAGCCCCGGGACAGGGAGCAATCAGCCCCAGCATTTT. Translated: CASSLSSPGTGSNQPQHF.

CDR3 bases: TGTGCCAGCAGCAAGCCTAGCGGGGTCTACAATGAGCAGTTCTTC. Its translation: CASSKPSGVYNEQFF. This chain uses TRBV9 with TRBJ2-1; the match to TRBD2 covers 9 bases. In germline, CDR1 is SGDLS, CDR2 YYNGEE. V gave up 4 bases and J gave up 3 bases; unmatched junction bases: 5. The CDR3 sequence is 15 residues long.